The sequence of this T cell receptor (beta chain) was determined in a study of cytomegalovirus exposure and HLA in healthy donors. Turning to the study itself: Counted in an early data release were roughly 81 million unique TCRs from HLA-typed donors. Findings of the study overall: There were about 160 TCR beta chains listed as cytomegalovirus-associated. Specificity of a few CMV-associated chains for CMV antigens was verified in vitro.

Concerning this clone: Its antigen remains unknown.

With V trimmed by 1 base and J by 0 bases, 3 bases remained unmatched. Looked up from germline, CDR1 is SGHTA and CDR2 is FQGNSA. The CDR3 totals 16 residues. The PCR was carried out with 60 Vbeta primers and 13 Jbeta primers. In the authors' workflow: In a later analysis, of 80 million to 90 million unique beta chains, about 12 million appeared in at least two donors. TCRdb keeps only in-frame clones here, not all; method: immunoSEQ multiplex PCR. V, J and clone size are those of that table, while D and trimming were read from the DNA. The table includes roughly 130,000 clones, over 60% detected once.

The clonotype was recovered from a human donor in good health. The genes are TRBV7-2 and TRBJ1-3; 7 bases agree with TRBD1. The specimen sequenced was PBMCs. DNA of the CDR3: TGTGCCAGCAGCTTAGGGGCAGGGGGCTCTGGAAACACCATATATTTT. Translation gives CASSLGAGGSGNTIYF.